The rows below give T cell receptor beta chains drawn from one sample of a study of control samples from healthy donors and cancer patients. Sequenced by immunoSEQ multiplex PCR; TCRdb stores in-frame clones only, minus some. The sample includes some 410,000 clones, over 75% seen only once; the top ten take roughly 6.4%. Source material: PBMCs. The receptors were sampled from a middle-aged man with head and neck cancer. The CDR3 runs from the conserved cysteine through the conserved F or W. A D gene is named only where the DNA matches it firmly. Some rows mark clone size as missing; the rest say once, few, many or name a class of expanded clone.

CDR3 DNA | CDR3 protein | clone size | V gene | D gene | J gene
TGTGCCAGCAGCTTAGTGTCTAGGCAGGGAGGGAATGAGCAGTTCTTC | CASSLVSRQGGNEQFF | - | TRBV7-6 | TRBD2 | TRBJ2-1
TGTGCCTGGTGCTTAGGGGGCTACGAGCAGTACTTC | CAWCLGGYEQYF | - | TRBV30 | - | TRBJ2-7
TGTGCCAGCAGCGCCCTAGGGGTGAACACTGAAGCTTTCTTT | CASSALGVNTEAFF | - | TRBV7-2 | - | TRBJ1-1
TGCGCCAGCAGTGGAGGGGCTAGCGAGGCAGATACGCAGTATTTT | CASSGGASEADTQYF | once | TRBV10-1 | - | TRBJ2-3
TGTGCCAGCAGCCCAACAGGGGAATGGCAGCCCCAGCATTTT | CASSPTGEWQPQHF | - | TRBV28 | TRBD1 | TRBJ1-5
TGTGCCAGCAGTAGCGCTTATACAGGGATGAATGGCTACACCTTC | CASSSAYTGMNGYTF | - | TRBV27 | - | TRBJ1-2
TGTGCCAGCAGCTTCCCGACAGGGGGGAGCACAGATACGCAGTATTTT | CASSFPTGGSTDTQYF | - | TRBV5-6 | TRBD1 | TRBJ2-3
TGTGCCTGGAGTGGGGGTGAGACCCAGTACTTC | CAWSGGETQYF | - | TRBV30 | - | TRBJ2-5
TGTGCCCGCAGCTGGGGGGGGCGGTCACCCCTCCACTTT | CARSWGGRSPLHF | - | TRBV9 | - | TRBJ1-6
TGTGCCAGCAGCGGAGAAGGAAATCAGCCCCAGCATTTT | CASSGEGNQPQHF | - | TRBV9 | - | TRBJ1-5
TGTGCCAGCAGCCCCAGGTTGGGAGAGACCCAGTACTTC | CASSPRLGETQYF | once | TRBV7-8 | - | TRBJ2-5
TGTGCCAGCAGTTTGTGGAGGAACTCCTACGAGCAGTACTTC | CASSLWRNSYEQYF | once | TRBV28 | - | TRBJ2-7
TGTGCCCCGGGGGGTTTTGGAAACACCATATATTTT | CAPGGFGNTIYF | - | TRBV6-5 | - | TRBJ1-3
TGTGCCAGCAGTCCTTTGGAGGGTAGGAGCAATCAGCCCCAGCATTTT | CASSPLEGRSNQPQHF | once | TRBV27 | - | TRBJ1-5
TGTGCCAGCTCACCGGCATACAATGAGCAGTTCTTC | CASSPAYNEQFF | - | TRBV18 | - | TRBJ2-1
TGCGCCAGCAGCTTGGCCGGGCAGAAAAACGCCTACGAGCAGTACTTC | CASSLAGQKNAYEQYF | - | TRBV5-1 | - | TRBJ2-7
TGCGCCAGCACTAGGAACAGGGGTAGCGAGCAGTACTTC | CASTRNRGSEQYF | - | TRBV5-1 | TRBD1 | TRBJ2-7
TGTGCCAGCAGCTTGCAAGCGAGGAGCACAGATACGCAGTATTTT | CASSLQARSTDTQYF | - | TRBV7-3 | - | TRBJ2-3
TGCGCCAGCAGCTTGGCCTACCTCCGAGGCACTGAAGCTTTCTTT | CASSLAYLRGTEAFF | - | TRBV5-1 | - | TRBJ1-1
TGTGCCAGCAGCCGACAGGGCCAACTCCACGATCAGCCCCAGCATTTT | CASSRQGQLHDQPQHF | - | TRBV28 | TRBD1 | TRBJ1-5
TGTGCCACCAGCAGATTGACAGCCGTGAACACTGAAGCTTTCTTT | CATSRLTAVNTEAFF | - | TRBV15 | - | TRBJ1-1
TGTGCCAGCAGTTACGAGGCGGGGCACTACAATGAGCAGTTCTTC | CASSYEAGHYNEQFF | - | TRBV6-5 | - | TRBJ2-1
TGTGCCAGCAGTTTATTTTATTCGTCGGGCTCAGAGCAGTACTTC | CASSLFYSSGSEQYF | - | TRBV27 | - | TRBJ2-7
TGTGCCAGTATCTCTGGAGCGGCTGGGGCCAACGTCCTGACTTTC | CASISGAAGANVLTF | - | TRBV19 | - | TRBJ2-6
TGTGCCAGCAGCACGGGGTTGGGGGCTGAAGCTTTCTTT | CASSTGLGAEAFF | - | TRBV2 | - | TRBJ1-1
TGTGCCAGCTCACCACCGACAGACTGGCGGTTTATTGAAGCTTTCTTT | CASSPPTDWRFIEAFF | - | TRBV18 | - | TRBJ1-1
TGTGCCAGTAGTATAGGACAGAACCCCATTGTCGGGGCCTACGAGCAGTACTTC | CASSIGQNPIVGAYEQYF | - | TRBV19 | - | TRBJ2-7
TGTGCCAGCAGTCAAAACCTCGCCGGGATGAGCACAGATACGCAGTATTTT | CASSQNLAGMSTDTQYF | - | TRBV6-2/TRBV6-3 | - | TRBJ2-3
TGTGCCAGCAGTTGGGATGTCCCCTACAATGAGCAGTTCTTC | CASSWDVPYNEQFF | - | TRBV6-6 | - | TRBJ2-1
TGTGCCAGCTCACCAGGGTCAGGGTTGGATTCACCCCTCCACTTT | CASSPGSGLDSPLHF | - | TRBV18 | - | TRBJ1-6
TGTGCCAGCAGCTGGTGGACAGGCCTCAATCAGCCCCAGCATTTT | CASSWWTGLNQPQHF | - | TRBV7-2 | TRBD1 | TRBJ1-5
TGTGCCAGCAGCTCGTGGACAGACTCGAACACTGAAGCTTTCTTT | CASSSWTDSNTEAFF | - | TRBV9 | - | TRBJ1-1
TGTGCCAGCTCACAGGATAACTATGGCTACACCTTC | CASSQDNYGYTF | few | TRBV18 | - | TRBJ1-2
TGTGCCAGCAGTACCCTCTCGGGTTACACTGAAGCTTTCTTT | CASSTLSGYTEAFF | - | TRBV27 | - | TRBJ1-1
TGTGCTAGCAGCAAAGAGATGAACACTGAAGCTTTCTTT | CASSKEMNTEAFF | - | TRBV7-7 | - | TRBJ1-1
TGTGCCAGCAGCTTATCTCCGGGCGCTCAATTGAACACCGGGGAGCTGTTTTTT | CASSLSPGAQLNTGELFF | - | TRBV13 | - | TRBJ2-2
TGCGCCAGCAGTGTCTCATCGGGAGGGACCGGGGAGCTGTTTTTT | CASSVSSGGTGELFF | - | TRBV10-1 | TRBD2 | TRBJ2-2
TGTGCCAGCAGTGTACCTCAGGGCTGGGGGCAGCCCCAGCATTTT | CASSVPQGWGQPQHF | - | TRBV2 | - | TRBJ1-5
TGTGCCAGCAGTTTTGTCACACGGATGAACACTGAAGCTTTCTTT | CASSFVTRMNTEAFF | - | TRBV28 | - | TRBJ1-1
TGTGCCAGCAGCCTGGACAGGGCCCCAGATGAGCAGTTCTTC | CASSLDRAPDEQFF | - | TRBV7-3 | TRBD1 | TRBJ2-1
TGTGCCAGCAGCCTAGCGGGGGGGAGGACTGAGCAGTTCTTC | CASSLAGGRTEQFF | - | TRBV27 | TRBD2 | TRBJ2-1
TGTGCCAGCAGATTACAGGGGGAGCAGTACTTC | CASRLQGEQYF | - | TRBV7-2 | TRBD1 | TRBJ2-7
TGTGCCAGCAGCTTAGTTGCTAGCGGGAGGACGGCATCCTACGAGCAGTACTTC | CASSLVASGRTASYEQYF | - | TRBV7-2 | TRBD2 | TRBJ2-7
TGCAGCGTTGAGGGGGCAGGAACCTACGAGCAGTACTTC | CSVEGAGTYEQYF | - | TRBV29-1 | - | TRBJ2-7